One sample yielded the 30 T cell receptor beta chains listed below, sequenced in a study of blood T cell repertoires in COVID-19. Assay: immunoSEQ multiplex PCR; the TCRdb copy retains only in-frame clones and omits some. The data contain roughly 250,000 clones, about nine tenths of them singletons. The source material was PBMCs or T cells enriched from blood (not recorded which). All receptors derive from a woman younger than 35 who had recovered from COVID-19.

The chain recombines TRBV9 with TRBJ1-3; D gene unclear. From germline, CDR1 is SGDLS and CDR2 YYNGEE. Deletions cut 3 bases from V and 3 bases from J, with 13 bases between. This CDR3 is 15 amino acids long. The CDR3 loop reads CASSAQGLDGNTIYF. The CDR3 DNA follows: TGTGCCAGCAGCGCCCAAGGACTAGATGGAAACACCATATATTTT.

This clone was seen only once. This sequence joins TRBV9 and TRBJ2-1; D uncertain. There are 13 residues in the CDR3. The V end lost 0 bases, the J end lost 10 bases, and 11 bases lay between the germline ends. The germline CDR1 and CDR2 sequences are SGDLS and YYNGEE. In nucleotides, the CDR3 is TGTGCCAGCAGCGTAGCTCCCTTACAGGAGCAGTTCTTC. Translation gives CASSVAPLQEQFF.

The chain has TRBV2 and TRBJ1-1; no firm D call. The CDR3 contains 16 residues. Germline V gene lookup returns CDR1 SNHLY and CDR2 FYNNEI. The V gene lost 6 bases and the J gene lost 1 base, with 18 bases spanning the gap. CDR3: CASRARTTRGNTEAFF. The CDR3 bases are TGTGCCAGCAGGGCCCGTACCACCCGAGGGAACACTGAAGCTTTCTTT.

The chain carries TRBV4-3 and TRBJ2-1, with TRBD1 as a possible D gene (5 bases). Trimming stripped 0 bases from V and 6 bases from J, with 9 bases between. Per germline, CDR1 LGHNA and CDR2 YSLEER. The CDR3 runs 14 residues. The CDR3 coding sequence is TGCGCCAGCAGCCAAGACAGGGAAGGCAATGAGCAGTTCTTC. It specifies CASSQDREGNEQFF.

The rearrangement joins TRBV3-1 (or the pseudogene TRBV3-2) to TRBJ2-1; D ambiguous. Trimming left V 4 bases short and J 8 bases short, with 9 bases between. The CDR3 has 12 amino acids. CDR1 is LGHDT and CDR2 is YNNKEL in the germline V gene (reference sequence). CDR3 nucleotides: TGTGCCAGCAGCCTAAGTCGCGATGAGCAGTTCTTC. The encoded protein is CASSLSRDEQFF.

The CDR3 sequence: CASTHGTLYNEQFF. Here the CDR3 DNA reads TGTGCCAGCACACACGGGACTTTATACAATGAGCAGTTCTTC. The V call is TRBV5-4, the J call TRBJ2-1; TRBD2 might be the D (6 bases). The CDR3 has 14 residues. V shed 6 bases and J shed 4 bases, with 14 bases lying between them. The germline gives CDR1 SGHNT, CDR2 YYREEE (reference sequence).

This clone was detected only once. The chain is built from TRBV28 and TRBJ2-3, with D tentatively TRBD2 (6 bases). CDR1 MDHEN and CDR2 SYDVKM come from the germline V gene. The length of the CDR3 is 12 residues. Trimming took 7 bases from V and 6 from J, leaving 11 bases between them. CDR3 coding DNA: TGTGCCAGCAACGGGGGTTCTGATACGCAGTATTTT. Residues: CASNGGSDTQYF.

This chain joins TRBV4-1 and TRBJ2-1, with 9 bases fitting TRBD1. The germline V gene has CDR1 MGHRA and CDR2 YSYEKL. This CDR3 is 14 amino acids long. V lost 4 bases and J lost 12; bases outside the gene matches: 10. The CDR3 nucleotides are TGCGCCAGCAGCCCAGGACAGGGGCCCCTTGGGCAGTTCTTC. This codes for CASSPGQGPLGQFF.

The chain uses TRBV29-1 and TRBJ1-1; 12 bases are shared with TRBD1. Germline trimming cut 5 bases from V and 2 bases from J; bases unmatched to any gene: 3. Germline V gene lookup returns CDR1 SQVTM and CDR2 ANQGSEA. The CDR3 totals 14 residues. CDR3 amino acids: CSVPGQGANTEAFF. The CDR3 coding sequence is TGCAGCGTTCCGGGACAGGGGGCAAACACTGAAGCTTTCTTT.

The rearrangement uses TRBV14 and TRBJ1-2; D ambiguous. The CDR3 extends over 12 amino acids. Germline CDR1 SGHDN, CDR2 FVKESK. V was clipped by 2 bases and J by 4 bases, with 5 bases between them. CDR3 region: CASSQTRYGYTF. CDR3 coding DNA: TGTGCCAGCAGCCAAACTCGCTATGGCTACACCTTC. The complete variable domain, with remaining parts taken from reference TRBV14 and TRBJ1-2, reads EAGVTQFPSHSVIEKGQTVTLRCDPISGHDNLYWYRRVMGKEIKFLLHFVKESKQDESGMPNNRFLAERTGGTYSTLKVQPAELEDSGVYFCASSQTRYGYTFGSGTRLTVV.

This clone appeared a few times. The chain employs TRBV6-2 or TRBV6-3 and TRBJ2-7; a weak D match, TRBD2 (6 bases). Trimming took 5 bases from V and 4 from J, leaving 21 bases between them. The germline CDR1 and CDR2 sequences are MNHEY and SVGEGT. The CDR3 has 16 residues. The CDR3: CASSPTGTSKLYEQYF. The CDR3 nucleotides read TGTGCCAGCAGTCCAACCGGGACTTCGAAATTGTACGAGCAGTACTTC.

In this sample, this clone turned up once. This chain connects TRBV13 to TRBJ1-2; D is ambiguous. V was cut by 2 bases and J by 4 bases, with 8 bases left in between. Germline V gene sequence: CDR1 PRHDT, CDR2 FYEKMQ (reference sequence). There are 13 residues in the CDR3. This CDR3 is CASSLHGSYGYTF. The DNA for the CDR3 is TGTGCCAGCAGCTTACACGGGTCCTATGGCTACACCTTC.

The chain uses TRBV5-6 and TRBJ1-5; TRBD1 matches 11 bases. Germline V gene sequence: CDR1 SGHDT, CDR2 YYEEEE. The CDR3 runs 15 residues. V gave up 2 bases and J gave up 6 bases; unmatched junction bases: 4. CDR3 protein: CASSFGQGASQPQHF. CDR3 nucleotide sequence: TGTGCCAGCAGCTTTGGACAGGGGGCGAGTCAGCCCCAGCATTTT. Full variable domain (rest looked up from reference TRBV5-6 and TRBJ1-5): DAGVTQSPTHLIKTRGQQVTLRCSPKSGHDTVSWYQQALGQGPQFIFQYYEEEERQRGNFPDRFSGHQFPNYSSELNVNALLLGDSALYLCASSFGQGASQPQHFGDGTRLSIL.

This chain uses TRBV28 with TRBJ1-1; 9 nucleotides agree with TRBD1. The CDR3 totals 13 residues. The germline V gene encodes CDR1 MDHEN and CDR2 SYDVKM. The junction had 6 bases not matched to a gene; V was cut back by 5 bases and J by 8 bases. The CDR3 nucleotides read TGTGCCAGCAGTCCTGGGACAGGGCTCGAAGCTTTCTTT. It encodes CASSPGTGLEAFF.

The chain links TRBV2 to TRBJ1-1; no firm D call. The V and J ends lost 7 bases and 7 bases respectively, with 16 bases between them. The germline V gene encodes CDR1 SNHLY and CDR2 FYNNEI. The CDR3 is made up of 13 amino acids. The CDR3 is CASTAGAEGEAFF. CDR3 DNA: TGTGCCAGCACCGCAGGCGCGGAGGGTGAAGCTTTCTTT.

V usage is TRBV27 and J usage is TRBJ1-1; weak D call: TRBD1 (5 bases). CDR1 and CDR2 from the germline V gene are MNHEY and SMNVEV (reference sequence). The ends were cut back, 9 bases at V and 7 bases at J, with 18 bases in the middle. The CDR3 length is 13 residues. The CDR3 DNA sequence: TGTGCCAGGCCCTCGACAGCTGCCCTTGAAGCTTTCTTT. This sequence encodes CARPSTAALEAFF.

This sequence joins TRBV7-2 and TRBJ2-2; TRBD2 matches 7 bases. The V gene end was trimmed by 6 bases and the J gene end by 5 bases; junction bases not matched to a gene: 3. The CDR3 is 13 amino acids. Germline V gene sequence: CDR1 SGHTA, CDR2 FQGNSA. CDR3 bases: TGTGCCAGCAGATCCGGGGGGACCGGGGAGCTGTTTTTT. This codes for CASRSGGTGELFF.

The V call is TRBV15, the J call TRBJ1-6; D is unclear. Trimming removed 0 bases from V and 6 bases from J, with 6 bases in between. Germline V gene lookup returns CDR1 LNHNV and CDR2 YYDKDF (reference sequence). This CDR3 comprises 14 residues. CDR3 amino acids: CATSRDSFNSPLHF. As DNA, the CDR3 is TGTGCCACCAGCAGAGACAGTTTTAATTCACCCCTCCACTTT.

The CDR3 loop is CASSLRLRLTKRLEAFF. As DNA, the CDR3 is TGTGCCAGCAGCTTGCGGCTCAGACTCACGAAACGCCTAGAAGCTTTCTTT. The chain uses TRBV5-8 and TRBJ1-1, with unresolved D. V lost 1 base to trimming and J lost 8 bases, with 24 bases between them. Germline CDR1 and CDR2: SGHTS and YDEGEE. CDR3 length: 17 residues.

The chain uses TRBV20-1 and TRBJ1-2, with TRBD1 as a possible D gene (5 bases). CDR3 length equals 11 residues. The V gene lost 6 bases and the J gene lost 6 bases, with 11 bases spanning the gap. Germline lookup yields CDR1 DFQATT and CDR2 SNEGSKA (reference sequence). The CDR3 bases are TGCAGTGCCTGGGGAGGGGATGGCTACACCTTC. Encoded protein: CSAWGGDGYTF.

This chain joins TRBV5-4 and TRBJ2-3; 7 positions match TRBD1. Germline CDR1 is SGHNT and CDR2 is YYREEE (reference sequence). V trimming: 5 bases; J trimming: 1 base; junction bases outside the gene matches: 4. This CDR3 is 14 amino acids long. CDR3 sequence (DNA): TGTGCCAGCAGGACCGGACAGGGCACAGATACGCAGTATTTT. This encodes CASRTGQGTDTQYF.

V is TRBV18 and J is TRBJ2-4, with a possible D match to TRBD1 (5 bases). Trimming took 5 bases from V and 8 from J, leaving 16 bases between them. CDR1 and CDR2 from the germline V gene are KGHSH and LQKENI. The CDR3 extends over 14 amino acids. The CDR3 DNA is TGTGCCAGCTCAACCCAGGGCGTATTAGACATTCAGTACTTC. It specifies CASSTQGVLDIQYF.

The chain has TRBV7-2 and TRBJ1-2; TRBD1 aligns across 11 bases. The V gene's germline CDR1 is SGHTA and CDR2 FQGNSA. The CDR3 is 15 residues long. V shed 0 bases and J 6 bases; nucleotides not matched to a gene: 3. The CDR3 nucleotides are TGTGCCAGCAGCTTAGCCGGACAGGGGGCTAATGGCTACACCTTC. Translating gives CASSLAGQGANGYTF.

The rearrangement uses TRBV28 and TRBJ2-1; 15 bases fit TRBD2. V lost 8 bases, J lost 8 bases, and 1 base stayed unmatched. The CDR3 is 13 residues long. Looked up from germline, CDR1 is MDHEN and CDR2 is SYDVKM. The chain's CDR3 is CASGLAGGDEQFF. DNA for the CDR3: TGTGCCAGCGGACTAGCGGGAGGGGATGAGCAGTTCTTC. The variable domain in full, completed from reference TRBV28 and TRBJ2-1, reads DVKVTQSSRYLVKRTGEKVFLECVQDMDHENMFWYRQDPGLGLRLIYFSYDVKMKEKGDIPEGYSVSREKKERFSLILESASTNQTSMYLCASGLAGGDEQFFGPGTRLTVL.

The V call is TRBV5-4, the J call TRBJ1-1; 8 nucleotides align to TRBD1. Looked up from germline, CDR1 is SGHNT and CDR2 is YYREEE (reference sequence). The trim removed 4 bases at V and 7 bases at J, leaving 6 bases unmatched. The CDR3 is 13 residues long. CDR3 region: CASSPRQGLEAFF. CDR3 DNA sequence: TGTGCCAGCAGCCCGAGACAGGGGCTTGAAGCTTTCTTT.

The sample holds a few counts of this clone. This chain connects TRBV19 to TRBJ2-5, with 9 bases identical to TRBD2. V trimming: 6 bases; J trimming: 2 bases; junction bases outside the gene matches: 7. Germline V gene lookup returns CDR1 LNHDA and CDR2 SQIVND (reference sequence). This CDR3 has 15 amino acids. The CDR3 DNA is TGTGCCAGTAGCTATGCGGGGGGGTGGCAAGAGACCCAGTACTTC. This codes for CASSYAGGWQETQYF.

The V and J genes are TRBV28 and TRBJ2-1; 10 bases map to TRBD2. V gave up 7 bases and J gave up 3 bases; unmatched junction bases: 3. Germline CDR1 and CDR2: MDHEN and SYDVKM. The CDR3 is 14 residues long. The CDR3 is CASNRLAGYNEQFF. CDR3 nucleotides: TGTGCCAGCAACAGACTAGCGGGCTACAATGAGCAGTTCTTC.

The rearrangement uses TRBV7-6 and TRBJ2-7; D remains unclear. CDR3 length: 13 amino acids. The germline V and J ends were trimmed by 0 bases and 2 bases, with 5 bases remaining between them. CDR1 and CDR2 from the germline V gene are SGHVS and FNYEAQ. CDR3 sequence: CASSLASAYEQYF. As DNA, the CDR3 is TGTGCCAGCAGCTTAGCCAGCGCCTACGAGCAGTACTTC. The variable domain in full, completed from reference TRBV7-6 and TRBJ2-7, reads GAGVSQSPRYKVTKRGQDVALRCDPISGHVSLYWYRQALGQGPEFLTYFNYEAQQDKSGLPNDRFSAERPEGSISTLTIQRTEQRDSAMYRCASSLASAYEQYFGPGTRLTVT.

The V gene is TRBV7-2, the J gene TRBJ1-3, with no clear D. V was trimmed by 3 bases and J by 0 bases, leaving 9 bases between them. The CDR3 extends over 15 amino acids. The germline CDR1 and CDR2 sequences are SGHTA and FQGNSA. This chain's CDR3 is CASSFTTISGNTIYF. The CDR3 DNA reads TGTGCCAGCAGCTTTACTACAATCTCTGGAAACACCATATATTTT.

This rearrangement joins TRBV19 to TRBJ2-5; TRBD1 might be the D (5 bases). The CDR3 contains 13 residues. In germline, CDR1 is LNHDA, CDR2 SQIVND (reference sequence). V was cut by 5 bases and J by 5 bases, with 12 bases left in between. CDR3 residues: CASSQGHVETQYF. In DNA form, the CDR3 reads TGTGCCAGTAGTCAGGGCCACGTGGAGACCCAGTACTTC.